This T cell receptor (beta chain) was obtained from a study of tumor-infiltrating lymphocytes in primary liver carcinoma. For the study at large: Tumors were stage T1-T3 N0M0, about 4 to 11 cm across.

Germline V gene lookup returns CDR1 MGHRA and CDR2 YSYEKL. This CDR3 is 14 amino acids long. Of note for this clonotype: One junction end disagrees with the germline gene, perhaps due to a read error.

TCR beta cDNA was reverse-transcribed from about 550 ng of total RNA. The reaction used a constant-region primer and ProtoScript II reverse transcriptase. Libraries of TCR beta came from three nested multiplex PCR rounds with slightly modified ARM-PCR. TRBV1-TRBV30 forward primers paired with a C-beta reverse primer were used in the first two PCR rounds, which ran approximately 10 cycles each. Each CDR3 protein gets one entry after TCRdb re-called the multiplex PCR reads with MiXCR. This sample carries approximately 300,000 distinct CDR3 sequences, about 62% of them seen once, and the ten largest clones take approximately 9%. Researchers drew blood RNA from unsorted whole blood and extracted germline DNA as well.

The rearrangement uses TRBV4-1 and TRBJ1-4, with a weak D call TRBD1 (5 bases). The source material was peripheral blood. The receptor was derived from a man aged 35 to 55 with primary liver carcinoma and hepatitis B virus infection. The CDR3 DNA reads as TGCGCCAGCAGCCTGACAGCGGGGGATGAAGAACTGTTTTTT. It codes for CASSLTAGDEELFF.